This is a list of T cell receptor beta chains from one sample in a study of Tregs in tolerant kidney transplant recipients. Clones were read by immunoSEQ multiplex PCR, and TCRdb kept only the in-frame ones, dropping some. The sample contains about 83,000 clones, around 98% of which appear only once. Sequenced material: CD4+ T cells from blood, taken before the transplant. The receptor set was obtained from a human donor who received a combined kidney and bone marrow transplant. CDR3s include the opening cysteine and the closing phenylalanine or tryptophan. D genes are given only for firm matches.

j_call d_call v_call cdr3_aa cdr3_nt
TRBJ1-5 TRBD1 TRBV6-6 CASTTGGRQPQHF TGTGCCAGCACAACAGGGGGCAGACAGCCCCAGCATTTT
TRBJ2-2 - TRBV5-4 CASSRRGQSTGELFF TGTGCCAGCAGTCGGAGGGGACAGAGCACCGGGGAGCTGTTTTTT
TRBJ1-2 - TRBV20-1 CSARGTYGYTF TGCAGTGCAAGAGGGACATATGGCTACACCTTC
TRBJ1-1 - TRBV7-2 CASSLTMNTEAFF TGTGCCAGCAGCCTTACTATGAACACTGAAGCTTTCTTT
TRBJ2-1 - TRBV10-3 CAISTSAGDVVMNEQFF TGTGCCATCAGTACCTCGGCAGGGGATGTAGTAATGAATGAGCAGTTCTTC
TRBJ2-3 - TRBV5-1 CASSLAPSVSTDTQYF TGCGCCAGCAGCTTGGCCCCTAGCGTGAGCACAGATACGCAGTATTTT
TRBJ2-6 TRBD2 TRBV11-2 CASSLLAAGANVLTF TGTGCCAGCAGTCTACTAGCGGCTGGGGCCAACGTCCTGACTTTC
TRBJ1-1 TRBD1 TRBV19 CASSTDRETEAFF TGTGCCAGTAGTACCGACAGGGAAACTGAAGCTTTCTTT
TRBJ1-1 TRBD1 TRBV18 CASSPSDRGREAFF TGTGCCAGCTCACCGTCGGACAGGGGGCGCGAAGCTTTCTTT
TRBJ1-2 TRBD1 TRBV5-1 CASSLGTGEYGYTF TGCGCCAGCAGCTTGGGGACAGGGGAATATGGCTACACCTTC
TRBJ1-1 TRBD1 TRBV7-9 CASSDRDRGGAGTEAFF TGTGCCAGCAGCGACCGGGACAGGGGTGGTGCAGGCACTGAAGCTTTCTTT
TRBJ2-5 TRBD2 TRBV7-3 CASSKTSGSETQYF TGTGCCAGCAGCAAGACTAGCGGGTCAGAGACCCAGTACTTC
TRBJ2-2 - TRBV19 CASRTDTVNTGELFF TGTGCCAGTAGAACCGACACGGTCAACACCGGGGAGCTGTTTTTT